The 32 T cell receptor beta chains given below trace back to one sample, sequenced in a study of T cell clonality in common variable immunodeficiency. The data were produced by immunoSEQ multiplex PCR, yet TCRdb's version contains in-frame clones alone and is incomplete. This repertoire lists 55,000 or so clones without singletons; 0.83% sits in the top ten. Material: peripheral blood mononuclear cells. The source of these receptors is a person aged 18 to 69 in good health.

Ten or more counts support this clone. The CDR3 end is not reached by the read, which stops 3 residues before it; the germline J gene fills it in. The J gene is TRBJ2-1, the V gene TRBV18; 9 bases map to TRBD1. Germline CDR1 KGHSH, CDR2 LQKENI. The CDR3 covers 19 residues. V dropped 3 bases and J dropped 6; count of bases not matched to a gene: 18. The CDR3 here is CASSPTGTGYLSAVNEQFF. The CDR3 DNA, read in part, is TGTGCCAGCTCACCTACCGGGACAGGGTATTTGTCGGCGGTCAATGAG. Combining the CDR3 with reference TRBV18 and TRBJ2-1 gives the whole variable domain NAGVMQNPRHLVRRRGQEARLRCSPMKGHSHVYWYRQLPEEGLKFMVYLQKENIIDESGMPKERFSAEFPKEGPSILRIQQVVRGDSAAYFCASSPTGTGYLSAVNEQFFGPGTRLTVL.

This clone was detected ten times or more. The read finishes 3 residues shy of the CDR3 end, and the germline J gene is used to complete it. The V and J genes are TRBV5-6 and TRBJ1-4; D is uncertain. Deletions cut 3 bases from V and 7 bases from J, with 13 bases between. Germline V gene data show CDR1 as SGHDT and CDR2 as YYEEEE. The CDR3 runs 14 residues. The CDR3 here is CASSSGDTSEKLFF. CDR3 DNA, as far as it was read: TGTGCCAGCAGCTCCGGCGACACTTCTGAAAAA.

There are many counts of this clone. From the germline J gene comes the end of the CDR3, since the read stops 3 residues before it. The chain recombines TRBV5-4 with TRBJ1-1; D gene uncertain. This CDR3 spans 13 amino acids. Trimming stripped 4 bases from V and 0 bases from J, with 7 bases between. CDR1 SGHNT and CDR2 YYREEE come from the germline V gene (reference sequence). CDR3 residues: CASSRWLNTEAFF. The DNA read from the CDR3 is TGTGCCAGCAGCCGCTGGCTGAACACTGAA.

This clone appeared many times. The CDR3: CASSGAGLSYGYTF. The part of the CDR3 DNA that was read is TGTGCCAGCAGTGGGGCAGGGCTTTCCTATGGC. The chain uses TRBV7-2 and TRBJ1-2, with D perhaps matching TRBD1 (5 bases). The CDR3 extends 3 residues past the end of the read, so its final part is completed from the germline J gene. Germline CDR1 is SGHTA and CDR2 is FQGNSA. The CDR3 totals 14 residues. V lost 6 bases and J lost 4, with 15 bases in between.

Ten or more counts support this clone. The CDR3 DNA, read in part, is TGTGCCACCACCGAGGGGAACCTTTATAGCAATCAGCCC. This encodes CATTEGNLYSNQP. The full-length CDR3 reads as CATTEGNLYSNQPQHF. This chain connects TRBV28 to TRBJ1-5, with a tentative D call TRBD1 (5 bases). The read terminates 3 residues before the CDR3 end, so the remaining end is supplied by the germline J gene. Germline V gene lookup returns CDR1 MDHEN and CDR2 SYDVKM. Trimming shortened V by 10 bases and J by 0 bases, and 19 bases separated the two germline ends. There are 16 residues in the CDR3.

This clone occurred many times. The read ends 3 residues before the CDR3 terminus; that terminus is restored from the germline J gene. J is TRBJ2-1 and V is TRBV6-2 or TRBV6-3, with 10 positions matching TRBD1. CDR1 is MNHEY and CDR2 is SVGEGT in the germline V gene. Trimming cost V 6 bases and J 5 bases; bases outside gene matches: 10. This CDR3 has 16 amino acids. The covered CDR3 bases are TGTGCCAGCAGACCTGGGACAGGGGCCTTCCACAATGAG. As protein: CASRPGTGAFHNE. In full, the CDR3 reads CASRPGTGAFHNEQFF.

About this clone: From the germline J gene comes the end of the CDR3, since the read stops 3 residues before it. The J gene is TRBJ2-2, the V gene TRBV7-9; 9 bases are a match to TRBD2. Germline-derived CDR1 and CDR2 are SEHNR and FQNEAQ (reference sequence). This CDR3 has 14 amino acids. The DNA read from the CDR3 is TGTGCCAGCAGCCAGGCGGGAGGGGGTGAAAAG. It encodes CASSQAGGGEK. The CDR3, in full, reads CASSQAGGGEKLFF.

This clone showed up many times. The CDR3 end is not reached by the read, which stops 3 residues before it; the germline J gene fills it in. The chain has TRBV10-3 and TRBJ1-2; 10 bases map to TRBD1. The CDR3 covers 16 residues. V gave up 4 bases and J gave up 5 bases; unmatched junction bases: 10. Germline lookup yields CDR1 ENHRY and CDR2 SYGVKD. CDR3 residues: CAISATGGAGGYGYTF. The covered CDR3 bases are TGTGCCATCAGTGCGACAGGGGGCGCCGGTGGGTATGGC.

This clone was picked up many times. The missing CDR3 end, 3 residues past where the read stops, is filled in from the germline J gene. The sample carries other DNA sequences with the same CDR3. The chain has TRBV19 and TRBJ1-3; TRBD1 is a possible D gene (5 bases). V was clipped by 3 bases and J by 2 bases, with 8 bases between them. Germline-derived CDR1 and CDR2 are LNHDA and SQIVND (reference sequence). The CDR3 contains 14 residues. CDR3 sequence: CASSIGGAGNTIYF. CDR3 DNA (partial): TGTGCCAGTAGTATCGGGGGGGCTGGAAACACC.

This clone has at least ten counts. This CDR3 reads CAISESSSGEVDEQFF. The part of the CDR3 DNA that was read is TGTGCCATCAGTGAGTCATCCAGCGGGGAGGTCGATGAG. The rearrangement uses TRBV10-3 and TRBJ2-1; 7 bases are shared with TRBD2. The read terminates 3 residues ahead of where the CDR3 ends, so the germline J gene completes it. The ends lost 0 bases at V and 8 bases at J; junction bases unmatched: 10. The germline gives CDR1 ENHRY, CDR2 SYGVKD. The CDR3 has 16 amino acids.

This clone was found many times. CDR3 DNA (partial): TGCAGTGCTAGGCCCTCCGGGGGGACCCGCAATCAGCCC. Translating gives CSARPSGGTRNQP. The entire CDR3 is CSARPSGGTRNQPQHF. The V gene is TRBV20-1, the J gene TRBJ1-5; tentatively, D is TRBD1 (5 bases). The read finishes 3 residues shy of the CDR3 end, and the germline J gene is used to complete it. V gave up 3 bases and J gave up 2 bases, with 17 bases separating them. The CDR3 spans 16 residues. Germline lookup yields CDR1 DFQATT and CDR2 SNEGSKA (reference sequence).

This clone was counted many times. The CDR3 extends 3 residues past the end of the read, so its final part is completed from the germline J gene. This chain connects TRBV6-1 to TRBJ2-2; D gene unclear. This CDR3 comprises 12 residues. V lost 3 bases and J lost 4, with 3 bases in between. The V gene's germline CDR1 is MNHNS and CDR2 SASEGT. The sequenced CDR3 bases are TGTGCCAGCAGTGATAGCACCGGGGAG. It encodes CASSDSTGE. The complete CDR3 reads CASSDSTGELFF.

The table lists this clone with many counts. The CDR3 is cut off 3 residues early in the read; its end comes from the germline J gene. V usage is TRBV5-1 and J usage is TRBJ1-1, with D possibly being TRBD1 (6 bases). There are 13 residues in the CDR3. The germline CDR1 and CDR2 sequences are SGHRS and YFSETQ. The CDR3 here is CASSSEITGKAFF. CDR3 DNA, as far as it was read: TGCGCCAGCAGCTCTGAAATTACAGGGAAA.

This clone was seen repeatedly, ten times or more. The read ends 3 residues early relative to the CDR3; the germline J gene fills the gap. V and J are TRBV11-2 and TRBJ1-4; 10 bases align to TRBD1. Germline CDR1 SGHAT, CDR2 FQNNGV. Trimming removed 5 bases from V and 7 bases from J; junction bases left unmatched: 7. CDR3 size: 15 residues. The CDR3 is CASSRRGTGVEKLFF. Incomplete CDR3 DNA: TGTGCCAGCAGCCGTCGCGGGACAGGGGTTGAAAAA.

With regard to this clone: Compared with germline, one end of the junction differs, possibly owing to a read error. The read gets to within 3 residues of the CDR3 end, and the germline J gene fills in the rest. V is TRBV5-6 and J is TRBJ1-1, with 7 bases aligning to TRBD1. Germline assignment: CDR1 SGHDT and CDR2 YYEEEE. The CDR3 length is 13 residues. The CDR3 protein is CTSSWTGHTEAFF. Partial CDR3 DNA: TGTACCAGCAGCTGGACAGGCCACACTGAA.

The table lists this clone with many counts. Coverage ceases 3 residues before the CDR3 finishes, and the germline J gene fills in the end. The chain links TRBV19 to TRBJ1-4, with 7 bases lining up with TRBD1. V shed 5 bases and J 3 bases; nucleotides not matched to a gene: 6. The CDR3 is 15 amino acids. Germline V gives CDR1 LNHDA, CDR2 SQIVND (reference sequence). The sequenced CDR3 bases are TGTGCCAGTAGTTTCGGGACAGCAGCTAATGAAAAA. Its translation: CASSFGTAANEK. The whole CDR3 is CASSFGTAANEKLFF.

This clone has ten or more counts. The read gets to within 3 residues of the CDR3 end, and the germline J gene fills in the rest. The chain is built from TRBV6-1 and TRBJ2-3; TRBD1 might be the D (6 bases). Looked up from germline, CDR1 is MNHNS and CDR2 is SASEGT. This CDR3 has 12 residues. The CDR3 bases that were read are TGTGCCAGCAGTGTCTATGGACAGACG. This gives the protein CASSVYGQT. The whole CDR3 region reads CASSVYGQTQYF.

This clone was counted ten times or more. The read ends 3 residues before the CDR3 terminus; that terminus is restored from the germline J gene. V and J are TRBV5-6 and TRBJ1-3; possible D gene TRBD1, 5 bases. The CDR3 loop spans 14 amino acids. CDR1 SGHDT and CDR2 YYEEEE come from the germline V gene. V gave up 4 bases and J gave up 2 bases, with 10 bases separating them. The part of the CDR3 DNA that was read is TGTGCCAGCAGCCCCGGGGGGGCTGGAAACACC. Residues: CASSPGGAGNT. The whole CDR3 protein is CASSPGGAGNTIYF.

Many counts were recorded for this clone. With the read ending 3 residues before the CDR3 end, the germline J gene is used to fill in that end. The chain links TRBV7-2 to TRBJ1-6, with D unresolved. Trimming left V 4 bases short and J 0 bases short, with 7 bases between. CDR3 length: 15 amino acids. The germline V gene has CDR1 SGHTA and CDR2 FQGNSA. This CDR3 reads CASSSPGSYNSPLHF. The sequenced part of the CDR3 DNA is TGTGCCAGCAGCTCACCGGGCTCCTATAATTCACCC.

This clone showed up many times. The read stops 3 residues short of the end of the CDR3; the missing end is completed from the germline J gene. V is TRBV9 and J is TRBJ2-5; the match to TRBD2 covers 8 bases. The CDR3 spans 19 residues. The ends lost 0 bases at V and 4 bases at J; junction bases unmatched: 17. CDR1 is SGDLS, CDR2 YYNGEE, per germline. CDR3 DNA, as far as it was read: TGTGCCAGCAGCGTAGCGGCGGGAGGTCACGAGGGGGTTGGAGAGACC. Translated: CASSVAAGGHEGVGET. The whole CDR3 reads CASSVAAGGHEGVGETQYF.

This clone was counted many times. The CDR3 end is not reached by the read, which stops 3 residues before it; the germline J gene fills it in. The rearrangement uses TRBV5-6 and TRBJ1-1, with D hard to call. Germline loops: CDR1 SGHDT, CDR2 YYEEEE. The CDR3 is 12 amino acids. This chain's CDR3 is CASSLGRSSAFF. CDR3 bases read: TGTGCCAGCAGCTTGGGCAGGTCATCA. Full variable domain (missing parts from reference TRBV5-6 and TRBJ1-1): DAGVTQSPTHLIKTRGQQVTLRCSPKSGHDTVSWYQQALGQGPQFIFQYYEEEERQRGNFPDRFSGHQFPNYSSELNVNALLLGDSALYLCASSLGRSSAFFGQGTRLTVV.

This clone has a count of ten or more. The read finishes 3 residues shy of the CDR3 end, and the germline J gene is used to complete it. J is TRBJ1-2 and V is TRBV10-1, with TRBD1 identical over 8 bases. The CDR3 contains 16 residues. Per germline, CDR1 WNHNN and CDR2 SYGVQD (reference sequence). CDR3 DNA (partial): TGCGCCAGCAGCTTCGGACAGGGAGGTTCGATGGAGACC. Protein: CASSFGQGGSMET. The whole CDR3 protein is CASSFGQGGSMETYTF.

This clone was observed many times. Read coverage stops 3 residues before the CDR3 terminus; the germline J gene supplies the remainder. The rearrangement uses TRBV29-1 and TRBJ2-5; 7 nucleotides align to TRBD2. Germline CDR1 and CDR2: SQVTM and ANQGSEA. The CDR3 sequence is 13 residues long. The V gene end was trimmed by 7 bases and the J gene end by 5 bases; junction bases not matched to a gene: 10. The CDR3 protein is CSGGGRGGETQYF. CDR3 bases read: TGCAGCGGCGGAGGGCGGGGAGGGGAGACC.

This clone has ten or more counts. The sequenced CDR3 bases are TGCGCCAGCAGCCTATCGACTAGCGGGATGTACGAG. This codes for CASSLSTSGMYE. The entire CDR3 protein is CASSLSTSGMYEQYF. The chain recombines TRBV5-1 with TRBJ2-7; 11 nucleotides line up with TRBD2. The sequenced fragment ends 3 residues before the CDR3 boundary, so the rest is inferred from the germline J gene. V shed 4 bases, J shed 4 bases, and the junction held 7 bases outside the gene matches. The CDR3 contains 15 residues. CDR1 SGHRS and CDR2 YFSETQ come from the germline V gene.

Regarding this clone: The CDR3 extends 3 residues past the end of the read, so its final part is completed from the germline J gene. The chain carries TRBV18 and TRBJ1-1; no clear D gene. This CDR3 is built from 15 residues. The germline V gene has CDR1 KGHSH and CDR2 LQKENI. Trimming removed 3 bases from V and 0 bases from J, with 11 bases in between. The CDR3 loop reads CASSPREQLNTEAFF. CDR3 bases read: TGTGCCAGCTCACCGCGGGAACAGTTGAACACTGAA. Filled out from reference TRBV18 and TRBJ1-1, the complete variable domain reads NAGVMQNPRHLVRRRGQEARLRCSPMKGHSHVYWYRQLPEEGLKFMVYLQKENIIDESGMPKERFSAEFPKEGPSILRIQQVVRGDSAAYFCASSPREQLNTEAFFGQGTRLTVV.

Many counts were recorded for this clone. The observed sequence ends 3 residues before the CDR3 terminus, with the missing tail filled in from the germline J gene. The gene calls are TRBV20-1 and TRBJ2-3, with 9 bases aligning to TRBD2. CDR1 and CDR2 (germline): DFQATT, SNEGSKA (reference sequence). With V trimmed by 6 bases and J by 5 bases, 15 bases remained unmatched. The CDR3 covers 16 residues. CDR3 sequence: CSADRPRGGERDTQYF. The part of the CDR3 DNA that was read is TGCAGTGCCGACCGCCCGCGGGGGGGGGAACGAGATACG.

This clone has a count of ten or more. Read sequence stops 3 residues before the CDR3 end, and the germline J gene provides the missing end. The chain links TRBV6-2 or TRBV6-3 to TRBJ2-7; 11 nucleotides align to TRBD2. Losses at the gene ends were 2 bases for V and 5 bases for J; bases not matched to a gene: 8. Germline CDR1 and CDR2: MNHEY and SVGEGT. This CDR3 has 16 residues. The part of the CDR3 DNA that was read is TGTGCCAGCAGTTACCCGTCTAGCGGGAGGCCTAACGAG. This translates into CASSYPSSGRPNE. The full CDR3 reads CASSYPSSGRPNEQYF.

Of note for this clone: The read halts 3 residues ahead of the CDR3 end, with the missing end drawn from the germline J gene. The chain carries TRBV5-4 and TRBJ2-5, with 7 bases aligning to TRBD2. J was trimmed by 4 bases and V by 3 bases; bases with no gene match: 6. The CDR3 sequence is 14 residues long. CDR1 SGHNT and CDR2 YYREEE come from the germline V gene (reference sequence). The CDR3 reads CASSWGREGETQYF. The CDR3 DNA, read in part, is TGTGCCAGCAGCTGGGGCAGGGAGGGAGAGACC.

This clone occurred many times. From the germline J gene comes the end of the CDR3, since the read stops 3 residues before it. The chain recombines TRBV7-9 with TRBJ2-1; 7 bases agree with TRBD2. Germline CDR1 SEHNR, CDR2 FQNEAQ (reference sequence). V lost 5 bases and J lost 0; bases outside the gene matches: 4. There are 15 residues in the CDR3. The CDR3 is CASSPSGVSYNEQFF. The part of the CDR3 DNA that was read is TGTGCCAGCAGCCCAAGCGGGGTCTCCTACAATGAG.

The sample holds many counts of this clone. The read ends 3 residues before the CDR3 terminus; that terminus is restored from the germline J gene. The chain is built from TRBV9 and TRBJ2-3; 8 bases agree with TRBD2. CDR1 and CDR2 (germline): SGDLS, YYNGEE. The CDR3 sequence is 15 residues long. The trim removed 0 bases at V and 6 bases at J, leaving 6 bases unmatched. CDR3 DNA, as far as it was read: TGTGCCAGCAGCGTAGCCGGGACTAGTGAGGATACG. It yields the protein CASSVAGTSEDT. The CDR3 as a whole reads CASSVAGTSEDTQYF.

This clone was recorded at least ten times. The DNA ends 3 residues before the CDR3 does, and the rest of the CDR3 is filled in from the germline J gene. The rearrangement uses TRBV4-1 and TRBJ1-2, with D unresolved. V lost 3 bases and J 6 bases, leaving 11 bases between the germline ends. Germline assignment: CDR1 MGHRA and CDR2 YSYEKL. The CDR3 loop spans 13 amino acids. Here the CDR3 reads CASSQGLYDGYTF. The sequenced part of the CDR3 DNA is TGCGCCAGCAGCCAGGGCCTATATGATGGC.

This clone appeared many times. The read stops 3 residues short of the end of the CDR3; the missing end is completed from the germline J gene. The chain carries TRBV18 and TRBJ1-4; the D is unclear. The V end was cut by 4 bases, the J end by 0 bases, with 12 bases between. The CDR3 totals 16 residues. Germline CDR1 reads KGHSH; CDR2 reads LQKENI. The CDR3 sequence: CASSLGRTATNEKLFF. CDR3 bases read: TGTGCCAGCTCACTAGGACGGACTGCAACTAATGAAAAA. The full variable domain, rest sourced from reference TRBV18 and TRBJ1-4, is NAGVMQNPRHLVRRRGQEARLRCSPMKGHSHVYWYRQLPEEGLKFMVYLQKENIIDESGMPKERFSAEFPKEGPSILRIQQVVRGDSAAYFCASSLGRTATNEKLFFGSGTQLSVL.